The clone carrying this T cell receptor beta chain was observed many times. V shed 7 bases, J shed 0 bases, and the junction held 4 bases outside the gene matches. The germline gives CDR1 SNHLY, CDR2 FYNNEI. The CDR3 runs 15 residues. Specified time point: patch test 1, 2 weeks after DPC sensitization. The treatment here: therapeutic diphenylcyclopropenone sensitization with weekly scalp DPC. This specimen belongs to a study of human T cells and chemical hapten exposure. In the source study's methods: Samples held a median of roughly 100,000 TCRs, range about 23,224–700,000. TCRdb reprocessed the RACE reads with MiXCR, giving one entry per CDR3 protein. It is TCRdb's table, rather than the study itself, that gives the V and J calls and clone size. The sample holds around 99,000 distinct CDR3 sequences, 9.5% to 15% seen once.

Sample: whole blood, taken in connection with sensitization to the hapten diphenylcyclopropenone (DPC). The clonotype was recovered from a middle-aged woman with alopecia areata. Some clones in this sample may be carry-over from other donors' samples. V usage is TRBV2 and J usage is TRBJ1-1; 11 bases are shared with TRBD1. The CDR3 region has the DNA TGTGCCAGCAATCGGGACAGGGGGGTGAACACTGAAGCTTTCTTT. Protein: CASNRDRGVNTEAFF.